A selection of T cell receptor beta chains follows, all from one sample in a study of graft-versus-host responses after intestinal transplantation. TCRdb's table, derived via immunoSEQ multiplex PCR, lists solely in-frame clones and lacks some. The sample lists 98,000 or so clones, 86% occurring once. The input for sequencing was PBMCs, taken 255 days after intestinal transplant. The receptors stem from a human patient who received an intestinal transplant, so some T cells may come from the graft donor. Each CDR3 is given with its conserved first and last residue. D genes are given only for firm matches. Clone size is stated in some rows and not others, as once, few, many or a class when expanded.

CDR3nt | CDR3aa | len | d_gene | v_gene | abundance | j_gene
TGTGCCAGTAGCCGACAGGGCACAGAGACCCAGTACTTC | CASSRQGTETQYF | 13 | TRBD1 | TRBV19 | - | TRBJ2-5
TGTGCCAGCAGCGTAGTGCCGGACAGGGGAGAGACCCAGTACTTC | CASSVVPDRGETQYF | 15 | TRBD1 | TRBV9 | - | TRBJ2-5
TGTGCCAGTAGCAAGGCGGACAGCGCGTCCTACGAGCAGTACTTC | CASSKADSASYEQYF | 15 | - | TRBV19 | - | TRBJ2-7
TGTGCCAGCACCACTAGCGGGACAGGGGGCTCGTCGGATTTCTTT | CASTTSGTGGSSDFF | 15 | TRBD1 | TRBV5-4 | - | TRBJ1-1
TGCGCCAGCAGCTTGGAATCAAAGACTGAAGCTTTCTTT | CASSLESKTEAFF | 13 | - | TRBV5-1 | - | TRBJ1-1
TGTGCCAGCTCACCACCTACAGGAGGGGCCAAAAACATTCAGTACTTC | CASSPPTGGAKNIQYF | 16 | - | TRBV18 | - | TRBJ2-4
TGTGCCAGCAGCGTAGGAGGAAGCGGGAGGGCCGGGGAGACCCAGTACTTC | CASSVGGSGRAGETQYF | 17 | TRBD2 | TRBV9 | - | TRBJ2-5
TGTGCCAGCAGTGAAGCGCTTCCGGGACAGACCCAGTTCTTC | CASSEALPGQTQFF | 14 | TRBD1 | TRBV2 | few | TRBJ2-1
TGTGCCAGCAGGGGTACCGGGACAGGGGTTTCGAATGAGCAGTTCTTC | CASRGTGTGVSNEQFF | 16 | TRBD1 | TRBV2 | once | TRBJ2-1
TGTGCCAGCAGCTTAGGGCAGACTTCCCGCAATCAGCCCCAGCATTTT | CASSLGQTSRNQPQHF | 16 | - | TRBV7-8 | - | TRBJ1-5
TGTGCCAGTAGTCATGACTGGGGCGGCTATGGCTACACCTTC | CASSHDWGGYGYTF | 14 | - | TRBV19 | - | TRBJ1-2
TGTGCCAGCAGTGAGAGGGACGGGACAAGCTCCTACGAGCAGTACTTC | CASSERDGTSSYEQYF | 16 | - | TRBV25-1 | - | TRBJ2-7
TGCGCCAGCAGCATACAGGGGTTCAGCTCTGGGGCCAACGTCCTGACTTTC | CASSIQGFSSGANVLTF | 17 | TRBD1 | TRBV5-1 | - | TRBJ2-6